The present T cell receptor beta chain was sequenced within a study of T cell responses to AZD1222 COVID-19 vaccine (dated by TCRdb to about 2021). Regarding the study in general: AZD1222 recipients with second doses at about 4 weeks or about 12 weeks were pooled, because spike-specific TCR depth and breadth did not differ between schedules. Trial participants were enrolled by age into 18-55, 56-69 and 70-plus year subgroups, with roughly 160, 29 and 62 TCR-sequenced participants respectively. TCR sequencing was performed for about 250 trial participants, of whom around 200 were given two doses of AZD1222 and around 25 were given two doses of MenACWY control vaccine.

According to the study, the label for this sample's time point signals: baseline before first vaccination. The vaccinee samples were drawn from two UK trials, COV001 and COV002, one of which was a single-blind randomized controlled phase 2/3 trial testing AZD1222 (ChAdOx1 nCoV-19) in healthy adults. Trial participant PBMC samples were collected at day 0 and day 28 after the second dose for TCRbeta chain sequencing. Regarding this clone: The target of this receptor is not known. Base quality data are lacking; no much larger clone is found one base away.

The CDR3 regions of human TCRbeta chains were subjected to immunosequencing. The original methods were these. TCRs in the repertoires were matched against a reference library of SARS-CoV-2-specific TCRs that had been generated with the MIRA antigen-specificity platform. Breadth was defined as the fraction of unique TCRs that were SARS-CoV-2-associated, and depth was defined as the fraction of total T cells that were SARS-CoV-2-associated. Using the MIRA data, each spike-specific TCR was assigned both to the spike region to which the TCR was reactive and to a CD4 or CD8 class. Log10-transformed breadth and depth values were compared by one-way ANOVA with Sidak's multiple comparisons tests. The immuneACCESS repertoire file appears here via TCRdb, limited to in-frame rearrangements. These files lack a portion of the clones; in checked studies, under half of the deficit traces to unresolved V genes, and the cause of the others is not known. D and trimming come from the DNA, and the V and J calls and clone size come from that table. Across this sample there are about 120,000 clones, with 88% seen only once. Jointly, the top ten make up 8% to 10% of the sample.

The CDR3, from cysteine to phenylalanine, totals 14 residues. Only the CDR3 part of the read is kept: 42 bases, read in frame from the first base. The V end loses 0 bases and the J end loses 4 bases, and a stretch of 9 bases separates them. From a lookup of the germline V gene (reference sequence), CDR1 and CDR2 are SEHNR and FQNEAQ. Findings and caveats that apply to the study as a whole: Because no samples from the day 14 peak response were available, repertoires could be characterized only after the peak T cell response. Only six AZD1222 recipients were SARS-CoV-2 seropositive at baseline, limiting conclusions about previously exposed vaccinees. CD4 TCRs associated with the vaccine covered the entire spike protein, and the dominant responses were in regions 160-218 and 743-854. Reportedly, almost half of the unique spike-specific TCRs recognized epitopes lying outside the regions that are mutated in the B.1.351 and B.1.1.7 variants. In the small 56-69-year group, the increase in depth fell short of significance, most likely because of low power. Participants were mostly white British, with more females than males. The authors suggested clonal diversity may have been underestimated. After two AZD1222 doses, spike-specific TCR breadth and depth were significantly higher than at day 0 and than in MenACWY recipients.

The sequencing used peripheral blood, collected on day 0 of AZD1222 vaccination. The chain couples TRBV7-9 to TRBJ1-2; a tentative D match to TRBD1 spans 6 bases. The TCR originated in an adult in good health. CDR3 reads: CASSLAEGGYGYTF. The nucleotides are TGTGCCAGCAGCTTAGCGGAAGGGGGCTATGGCTACACCTTC.